The 29 T cell receptor beta chains below come from one sample, sequenced in a study of cytotoxic CD8 clonotypes in ibrutinib-treated CLL. Measured with immunoSEQ multiplex PCR; TCRdb has only the in-frame clones, and not every one. The sample lists roughly 54,000 clones; roughly three fifths were seen once. Here the sequenced sample was PBMCs, taken after 24 months of ibrutinib treatment. The receptors stem from a human donor with chronic lymphocytic leukemia.

The rearrangement joins TRBV29-1 to TRBJ1-2; tentatively, D is TRBD1 (5 bases). Germline V gives CDR1 SQVTM, CDR2 ANQGSEA. The CDR3 is 13 residues long. The CDR3 bases are TGCAGTGCTCCGGACACGTCCGACTATGGCTACACCTTC. Translating gives CSAPDTSDYGYTF.

This clone was seen only a few times. The chain couples TRBV7-9 to TRBJ2-7, with TRBD2 identical over 8 bases. This CDR3 has 14 residues. CDR1 and CDR2 (germline): SEHNR, FQNEAQ (reference sequence). The V segment lost 1 base and the J segment 2 bases; nucleotides outside the gene matches: 1. The CDR3 here is CASSLVGGAYEQYF. The CDR3 coding sequence is TGTGCCAGCAGCTTAGTCGGGGGGGCCTACGAGCAGTACTTC.

This sequence joins TRBV10-2 and TRBJ2-1, with D possibly being TRBD2 (6 bases). Trimming cost V 3 bases and J 0 bases, with 12 bases left between them. The CDR3 is 16 amino acids. In germline, CDR1 is WSHSY, CDR2 SAAADI. CDR3 sequence: CASSDVGGSSYNEQFF. Here the CDR3 DNA reads TGCGCCAGCAGTGATGTGGGGGGAAGCTCCTACAATGAGCAGTTCTTC.

The chain recombines TRBV7-6 with TRBJ2-1; no reliable D call. This CDR3 region has 16 residues. The ends were cut back, 2 bases at V and 7 bases at J, with 18 bases in the middle. Germline CDR1 SGHVS, CDR2 FNYEAQ. The CDR3 DNA reads TGTGCCAGCAGCTTACGGCACAGAACCACTTCAAATGAGCAGTTCTTC. This codes for CASSLRHRTTSNEQFF.

This clone was counted between two and nine times. The chain's CDR3 is CSALTGHTEAFF. The CDR3 nucleotides are TGCAGCGCGCTGACAGGGCACACTGAAGCTTTCTTT. The chain combines TRBV29-1 with TRBJ1-1, with 7 bases that match TRBD1. Germline CDR1 reads SQVTM; CDR2 reads ANQGSEA. V lost 7 bases to trimming and J lost 3 bases; unmatched junction nucleotides: 5. The CDR3 totals 12 residues.

The chain uses TRBV6-1 and TRBJ1-5; D call uncertain. The CDR3 has 12 residues. Germline CDR1 reads MNHNS; CDR2 reads SASEGT. With 8 bases removed from V and 9 bases from J, the gap between germline ends came to 14 bases. The DNA for the CDR3 is TGTGCCAGCGGACCTCGAGAGTGGCCCCAGCATTTT. Its protein product is CASGPREWPQHF.

This chain joins TRBV11-2 and TRBJ2-7; possible D gene TRBD2, 5 bases. The CDR3 totals 13 residues. The germline V gene has CDR1 SGHAT and CDR2 FQNNGV. The V end was cut by 3 bases, the J end by 3 bases, with 9 bases between. Written as DNA, the CDR3 is TGTGCCAGCAGCTTTGCGGGCGTCTACGAGCAGTACTTC. It codes for CASSFAGVYEQYF.

The rearrangement links TRBV2 to TRBJ2-5, with TRBD2 as a possible D gene (5 bases). The CDR3 has 13 residues. CDR1 is SNHLY and CDR2 is FYNNEI in the germline V gene. Trimming removed 6 bases at V and 4 bases at J, with 12 bases between. This chain's CDR3 is CASRTGSGETQYF. The CDR3 DNA is TGTGCCAGCAGGACGGGATCGGGAGAGACCCAGTACTTC.

The sample holds many counts of this clone. The chain recombines TRBV28 with TRBJ2-5; D remains unclear. CDR1 is MDHEN and CDR2 is SYDVKM in the germline V gene. V dropped 6 bases and J dropped 5 bases, with 13 bases sitting between them. The CDR3 totals 13 residues. CDR3: CASRLQGPETQYF. CDR3 nucleotides: TGTGCCAGCAGACTTCAAGGACCGGAGACCCAGTACTTC.

The chain combines TRBV5-8 with TRBJ2-2; maybe TRBD1 (6 bases). This CDR3 region has 14 residues. Trimming took 5 bases from V and 5 from J, leaving 13 bases between them. The V gene's germline CDR1 is SGHTS and CDR2 YDEGEE. The CDR3: CASSFDRRTGELFF. The CDR3, as DNA: TGTGCCAGCAGTTTCGACAGGCGGACCGGGGAGCTGTTTTTT.

CDR3 bases: TGTGCCAGCGGGCGGGGGGAGCAGTACTTC. This encodes CASGRGEQYF. The V call is TRBV6-1, the J call TRBJ2-7; 7 nucleotides align to TRBD2. J gave up 7 bases and V 8 bases, and 2 bases lay outside the gene matches. This CDR3 is 10 amino acids long. Germline V CDR1 and CDR2: MNHNS, SASEGT.

This clone was recorded at least ten times. V usage is TRBV29-1 and J usage is TRBJ2-1; no reliable D call. Germline V gene sequence: CDR1 SQVTM, CDR2 ANQGSEA. This CDR3 contains 16 residues. V lost 5 bases and J 0 bases, leaving 17 bases between the germline ends. Here the CDR3 reads CSVPAMRFDSYNEQFF. CDR3 sequence (DNA): TGCAGCGTTCCTGCTATGCGCTTTGACTCCTACAATGAGCAGTTCTTC.

The chain links TRBV19 to TRBJ1-2; the D is unclear. V was trimmed by 1 base and J by 3 bases, leaving 9 bases between them. Germline CDR1 is LNHDA and CDR2 is SQIVND (reference sequence). There are 14 residues in the CDR3. The CDR3 DNA is TGTGCCAGTAGTATAGCACAGCTCGACTATGGCTACACCTTC. It codes for CASSIAQLDYGYTF. Combining the CDR3 with reference TRBV19 and TRBJ1-2 gives the whole variable domain DGGITQSPKYLFRKEGQNVTLSCEQNLNHDAMYWYRQDPGQGLRLIYYSQIVNDFQKGDIAEGYSVSREKKESFPLTVTSAQKNPTAFYLCASSIAQLDYGYTFGSGTRLTVV.

This clone was detected a few times. V and J are TRBV5-1 and TRBJ1-1, with D possibly TRBD1 on 6 matching bases. CDR1 is SGHRS and CDR2 is YFSETQ in the germline V gene. Trimming shortened V by 1 base and J by 0 bases, and 7 bases separated the two germline ends. This CDR3 is built from 14 residues. CDR3 DNA: TGCGCCAGCAGCTTGACAGGGATGAACACTGAAGCTTTCTTT. Protein product: CASSLTGMNTEAFF.

J is TRBJ2-1 and V is TRBV5-6; TRBD2 is a possible D gene (5 bases). This CDR3 contains 16 residues. V lost 3 bases, J lost 0 bases, and 13 bases lay in between. The V gene's germline CDR1 is SGHDT and CDR2 YYEEEE. CDR3 amino acids: CASSSLGESSYNEQFF. The DNA of the CDR3 is TGTGCCAGCAGCTCCCTCGGGGAAAGCTCCTACAATGAGCAGTTCTTC. Using reference TRBV5-6 and TRBJ2-1 for the parts outside the CDR3, the full variable domain is DAGVTQSPTHLIKTRGQQVTLRCSPKSGHDTVSWYQQALGQGPQFIFQYYEEEERQRGNFPDRFSGHQFPNYSSELNVNALLLGDSALYLCASSSLGESSYNEQFFGPGTRLTVL.

The chain is built from TRBV7-9 and TRBJ1-1; TRBD1 is a possible D gene (5 bases). Trimming cost V 5 bases and J 7 bases, with 20 bases left between them. Germline CDR1 reads SEHNR; CDR2 reads FQNEAQ (reference sequence). CDR3 length: 15 residues. CDR3 sequence (DNA): TGTGCCAGCAGCCCGTGGCGGGGGGACGCGGTTGAAGCTTTCTTT. Encoded protein: CASSPWRGDAVEAFF.

The chain uses TRBV2 and TRBJ2-3; D unresolved. Trimming cost V 6 bases and J 4 bases, with 8 bases left between them. The germline V gene encodes CDR1 SNHLY and CDR2 FYNNEI. This CDR3 comprises 12 residues. The CDR3 DNA follows: TGTGCCAGCAGCGTGACTCCAGATACGCAGTATTTT. This gives the protein CASSVTPDTQYF.

The rearrangement links TRBV5-1 to TRBJ2-1, with a possible D match to TRBD2 (6 bases). This CDR3 region has 15 residues. Germline V gene lookup returns CDR1 SGHRS and CDR2 YFSETQ. V was trimmed by 2 bases and J by 3 bases, leaving 12 bases between them. The DNA of the CDR3 is TGCGCCAGCAGCTTATATGCGGGACTCTACAATGAGCAGTTCTTC. Its protein is CASSLYAGLYNEQFF.

This clone is classed as medium-sized. The V gene is TRBV6-6, the J gene TRBJ2-7; D remains ambiguous. Germline CDR1 is MNHNY and CDR2 is SVGAGI (reference sequence). CDR3 length equals 13 residues. V was shortened by 5 bases and J by 1 base, with 9 bases between the two germline ends. CDR3 residues: CASSLSGSYEQYF. The CDR3 nucleotides read TGTGCCAGCAGTCTGTCCGGGTCCTACGAGCAGTACTTC.

Details on this clone: The sample contains more than one DNA sequence encoding this CDR3. The CDR3 loop reads CASSLAGTGNTIYF. The CDR3 DNA sequence: TGCGCCAGCAGCTTGGCCGGGACTGGAAACACCATATATTTT. The chain couples TRBV5-1 to TRBJ1-3; D not certain. In germline, CDR1 is SGHRS, CDR2 YFSETQ. This CDR3 is built from 14 residues. Trimming took 0 bases from V and 2 from J, leaving 6 bases between them. The variable domain in full, completed from reference TRBV5-1 and TRBJ1-3, reads KAGVTQTPRYLIKTRGQQVTLSCSPISGHRSVSWYQQTPGQGLQFLFEYFSETQRNKGNFPGRFSGRQFSNSRSEMNVSTLELGDSALYLCASSLAGTGNTIYFGEGSWLTVV.

This clone was seen more than once but under ten times. The CDR3 reads CASSDDRARPRSYNEQFF. CDR3 DNA sequence: TGTGCCAGCAGTGATGACAGGGCCCGTCCTCGCTCCTACAATGAGCAGTTCTTC. The V gene is TRBV2, the J gene TRBJ2-1; 7 nucleotides match TRBD1. Trimming removed 3 bases from V and 0 bases from J; junction bases left unmatched: 11. The CDR3 is made up of 18 amino acids. The germline V gene encodes CDR1 SNHLY and CDR2 FYNNEI.

The chain has TRBV27 and TRBJ1-1, with TRBD1 matching 8 bases. In germline, CDR1 is MNHEY, CDR2 SMNVEV (reference sequence). Trimming removed 3 bases from V and 5 bases from J; junction bases left unmatched: 5. CDR3 length: 14 amino acids. CDR3 region: CASSFQGARTEAFF. The CDR3 region has the DNA TGTGCCAGCAGTTTCCAGGGGGCTAGGACTGAAGCTTTCTTT.

CDR3 nucleotides: TGCAGCGTTGGAGGGGGCGTGGAGACCCAGTACTTC. This gives the protein CSVGGGVETQYF. The V and J genes are TRBV29-1 and TRBJ2-5; TRBD1 agrees at 7 bases. The CDR3 spans 12 residues. Germline values: CDR1 SQVTM, CDR2 ANQGSEA. V lost 4 bases, J lost 5 bases, and 4 bases stayed unmatched.

This sequence joins TRBV6-5 and TRBJ1-2; no clear D. The V end was cut by 7 bases, the J end by 5 bases, with 17 bases between. This CDR3 has 14 residues. Germline V gene data show CDR1 as MNHEY and CDR2 as SVGAGI. The CDR3 nucleotides read TGTGCCAGCACCAGGCGGGAGGTGGGGTATGGCTACACCTTC. This translates into CASTRREVGYGYTF.

CDR3 coding DNA: TGTGCCAGCAGCTTAGCTCAAAGTAACTATGGCTACACCTTC. Residues: CASSLAQSNYGYTF. The rearrangement uses TRBV7-9 and TRBJ1-2, with D unclear. V was trimmed by 0 bases and J by 1 base, leaving 6 bases between them. This CDR3 has 14 amino acids. Per germline, CDR1 SEHNR and CDR2 FQNEAQ (reference sequence). The full variable domain, in which reference TRBV7-9 and TRBJ1-2 provide the parts outside the CDR3, is DTGVSQNPRHKITKRGQNVTFRCDPISEHNRLYWYRQTLGQGPEFLTYFQNEAQLEKSRLLSDRFSAERPKGSFSTLEIQRTEQGDSAMYLCASSLAQSNYGYTFGSGTRLTVV.

CDR3 sequence reads: CASSSDPSAEQYF. The CDR3 bases are TGCGCCAGCAGCTCGGACCCGTCTGCCGAGCAGTACTTC. This chain connects TRBV5-1 to TRBJ2-7, with D unresolved. The V gene lost 3 bases and the J gene lost 6 bases, with 13 bases spanning the gap. The CDR3 totals 13 residues. The germline V gene has CDR1 SGHRS and CDR2 YFSETQ. Combining the CDR3 with reference TRBV5-1 and TRBJ2-7 gives the whole variable domain KAGVTQTPRYLIKTRGQQVTLSCSPISGHRSVSWYQQTPGQGLQFLFEYFSETQRNKGNFPGRFSGRQFSNSRSEMNVSTLELGDSALYLCASSSDPSAEQYFGPGTRLTVT.

The J gene is TRBJ1-4, the V gene TRBV2; 7 bases line up with TRBD1. The CDR3 consists of 14 residues. The germline V gene has CDR1 SNHLY and CDR2 FYNNEI. The junction had 6 bases not matched to a gene; V was cut back by 3 bases and J by 8 bases. CDR3 region: CASSETGSNEKLFF. In DNA, the CDR3 is TGTGCCAGCAGTGAGACAGGGAGTAACGAAAAACTGTTTTTT.

This chain joins TRBV27 and TRBJ2-3, with D possibly being TRBD1 or TRBD2 (5 bases each). The CDR3 runs 15 residues. Germline V lookup: CDR1 MNHEY, CDR2 SMNVEV (reference sequence). Trimming pared 5 bases from V and 9 bases from J, leaving 21 bases between. The CDR3 DNA is TGTGCCAGCAGTCCTAGTGGGACCCAAACGGGGACGCAGTATTTT. This encodes CASSPSGTQTGTQYF.

The chain employs TRBV25-1 and TRBJ2-3; D might be TRBD1 (6 bases). Per the germline V gene, CDR1 is MGHDK and CDR2 is SYGVNS. V gave up 4 bases and J gave up 0 bases, with 14 bases separating them. The CDR3 is 16 amino acids. CDR3 amino acids: CASSASRQGSTDTQYF. CDR3 sequence (DNA): TGTGCCAGCAGTGCCAGCCGGCAGGGGAGCACAGATACGCAGTATTTT.